The rows below give T cell receptor beta chains drawn from one sample of a study of blood T cell repertoires in COVID-19. Only in-frame clones appear in the TCRdb table, and some are missing; sequencing was by immunoSEQ multiplex PCR. This sample yields roughly 150,000 clones, of which roughly 88% are seen a single time; 25% to 35% belongs to the top ten. The sample taken for sequencing was peripheral blood. These TCRs come from a human donor in a cohort sampled during active COVID-19. Both conserved end residues are part of each CDR3. D genes are given only for firm matches. The size field is filled for only some rows; it gives once, few, many or a size class.

J: TRBJ2-1
D: NA
size: NA
V: TRBV7-9
DNA: TGTGCCAGCAGCTTGGACAGGGGACTAGGGGGCAATGAGCAGTTCTTC
CDR3: CASSLDRGLGGNEQFF

J: TRBJ2-1
D: NA
size: NA
V: TRBV28
DNA: TGTGCCAGCAGTTCCTCGCGGGGGCGCTCTCCAATGTCAGGGCAGTTCTTC
CDR3: CASSSSRGRSPMSGQFF

J: TRBJ2-7
D: TRBD1
size: NA
V: TRBV7-9
DNA: TGTGCCAGCAGCCGCCGGGACAGGGGGCTCGACGAGCAGTACTTC
CDR3: CASSRRDRGLDEQYF

J: TRBJ2-2
D: NA
size: NA
V: TRBV9
DNA: TGTGCCAGCAGCGTCCAGGGATCCACCGGGGAGCTGTTTTTT
CDR3: CASSVQGSTGELFF

J: TRBJ2-1
D: NA
size: NA
V: TRBV5-1
DNA: TGCGCCAGCAGCTTCGTAGCGAGCGAGCAGTTCTTC
CDR3: CASSFVASEQFF

J: TRBJ2-2
D: NA
size: NA
V: TRBV3-1/TRBV3-2
DNA: TGTGCCAGCAGTTTCAGGGTTCTGAACACCGGGGAGCTGTTTTTT
CDR3: CASSFRVLNTGELFF

J: TRBJ1-6
D: TRBD1
size: NA
V: TRBV5-6
DNA: TGTGCCAGCAGCACCCGGGACAGGGTTTTTTCACCCCTCCACTTT
CDR3: CASSTRDRVFSPLHF

J: TRBJ2-7
D: NA
size: NA
V: TRBV5-6
DNA: TGTGCCAGCAGCTTGGGCGGGACAGTTTCCTACGAGCAGTACTTC
CDR3: CASSLGGTVSYEQYF

J: TRBJ1-4
D: TRBD1
size: once
V: TRBV6-5
DNA: TGTGCCAGCAGTTATTCCTTGACAGGGGCCGGGGAAAAACTGTTTTTT
CDR3: CASSYSLTGAGEKLFF

J: TRBJ2-7
D: NA
size: NA
V: TRBV5-4
DNA: TGTGCCAGCAGCACCGGGACTCAGTACGAGCAGTACTTC
CDR3: CASSTGTQYEQYF

J: TRBJ2-1
D: NA
size: NA
V: TRBV11-1
DNA: TGTGCCAGCACCCCGATGGGACAAGTCTATTACAATGAGCAGTTCTTC
CDR3: CASTPMGQVYYNEQFF

J: TRBJ2-7
D: TRBD1
size: few
V: TRBV6-6
DNA: TGTGCCAGCAGCCCGCGGCAGGGGGCTGCCTACGAGCAGTACTTC
CDR3: CASSPRQGAAYEQYF

J: TRBJ2-7
D: NA
size: NA
V: TRBV15
DNA: TGTGCCACCAGCAGAGATTTGAGATCCGAGCAGTACTTC
CDR3: CATSRDLRSEQYF

J: TRBJ2-1
D: TRBD2
size: NA
V: TRBV27
DNA: TGTGCCAGCAGTTTACGATTTAGGCTAGCGGGGAATGAGCAGTTCTTC
CDR3: CASSLRFRLAGNEQFF

J: TRBJ2-3
D: NA
size: NA
V: TRBV9
DNA: TGTGCCAGCAGCGTATCGAGCACAGATACGCAGTATTTT
CDR3: CASSVSSTDTQYF

J: TRBJ1-4
D: NA
size: NA
V: TRBV7-9
DNA: TGTGCCAGCAGCCCCCGAGGGACAACTAATGAAAAACTGTTTTTT
CDR3: CASSPRGTTNEKLFF

J: TRBJ2-3
D: NA
size: NA
V: TRBV9
DNA: TGTGCCAGCAGCGTGGGAGGGGGGGCAGATACGCAGTATTTT
CDR3: CASSVGGGADTQYF

J: TRBJ2-2
D: NA
size: once
V: TRBV6-5
DNA: TGTGCCAGCAGTTATGGGGAGCGCACCGGGGAGCTGTTTTTT
CDR3: CASSYGERTGELFF

J: TRBJ1-2
D: NA
size: many
V: TRBV6-5
DNA: TGTGCCAGCAGCGCGTCTGGGGCGCGGGGCTACACCTTC
CDR3: CASSASGARGYTF

J: TRBJ2-5
D: TRBD1
size: NA
V: TRBV6-6
DNA: TGTGCCAGCAGTTGGGACCCAGGGGGAGAGACCCAGTACTTC
CDR3: CASSWDPGGETQYF

J: TRBJ1-6
D: TRBD1
size: few
V: TRBV5-1
DNA: TGCGCCAGCAGCTTGGGACAGGGGGCGCGATCACCCCTCCACTTT
CDR3: CASSLGQGARSPLHF

J: TRBJ2-7
D: NA
size: NA
V: TRBV18
DNA: TGTGCCAGCTCAGGCAGGGACTACGAGCAGTACTTC
CDR3: CASSGRDYEQYF

J: TRBJ1-2
D: TRBD1
size: NA
V: TRBV7-8
DNA: TGTGCCAGCAGCGCCATCATACAGGGGGACTATGGCTACACCTTC
CDR3: CASSAIIQGDYGYTF

J: TRBJ1-2
D: NA
size: NA
V: TRBV6-2/TRBV6-3
DNA: TGTGCCAGCAGTTACGCCAGGAACTATGGCTACACCTTC
CDR3: CASSYARNYGYTF

J: TRBJ1-3
D: NA
size: NA
V: TRBV5-1
DNA: TGCGCCAGCAGCTTGGAGACCAGGTCTGGAAACACCATATATTTT
CDR3: CASSLETRSGNTIYF

J: TRBJ2-1
D: TRBD2
size: NA
V: TRBV2
DNA: TGTGCCAGCATCGCGGGGGGCTTGGAGCAGTTCTTC
CDR3: CASIAGGLEQFF

J: TRBJ1-4
D: NA
size: NA
V: TRBV5-5
DNA: TGTGCCAGCACCAAAGCTGAAAAACTGTTTTTT
CDR3: CASTKAEKLFF

J: TRBJ2-2
D: NA
size: NA
V: TRBV9
DNA: TGTGCCAGCAGCGTATCAGGATCAAACACCGGGGAGCTGTTTTTT
CDR3: CASSVSGSNTGELFF

J: TRBJ1-1
D: NA
size: NA
V: TRBV25-1
DNA: TGTGCCAGCAGTGAATGGGCTAACACTGAAGCTTTCTTT
CDR3: CASSEWANTEAFF